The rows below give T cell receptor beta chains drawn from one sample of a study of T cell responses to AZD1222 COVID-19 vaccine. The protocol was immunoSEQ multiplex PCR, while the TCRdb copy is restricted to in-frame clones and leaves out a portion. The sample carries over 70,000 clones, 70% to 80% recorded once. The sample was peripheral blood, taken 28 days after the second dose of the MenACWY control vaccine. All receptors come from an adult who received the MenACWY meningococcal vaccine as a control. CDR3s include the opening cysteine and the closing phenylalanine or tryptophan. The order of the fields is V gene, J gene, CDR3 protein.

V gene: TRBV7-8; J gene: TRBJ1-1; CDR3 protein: CASSLARQGFAEAFF
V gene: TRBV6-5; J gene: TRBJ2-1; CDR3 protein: CASNQLAGGRNEQFF
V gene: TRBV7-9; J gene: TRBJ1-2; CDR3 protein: CASSPGTGGNYGYTF
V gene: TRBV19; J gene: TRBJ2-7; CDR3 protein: CASSAPGRAYEQYF
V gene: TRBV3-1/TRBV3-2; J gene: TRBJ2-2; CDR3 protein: CASRVGLGELFF
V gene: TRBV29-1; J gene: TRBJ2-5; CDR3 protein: CSVLSAASIVVGTQYF
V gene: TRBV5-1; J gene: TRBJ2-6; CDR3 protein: CASSLARAGPSGANVLTF
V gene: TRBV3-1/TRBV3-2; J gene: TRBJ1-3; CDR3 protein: CASSQPAGNTIYF
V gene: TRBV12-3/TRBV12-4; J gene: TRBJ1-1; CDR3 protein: CASSFQLNTEAFF
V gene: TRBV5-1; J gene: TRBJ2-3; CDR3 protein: CASSSRTGATDTQYF
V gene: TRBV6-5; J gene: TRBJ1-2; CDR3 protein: CASSPTRMGSGYTF
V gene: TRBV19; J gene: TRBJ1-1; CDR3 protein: CASSTHHWIVGEAFF
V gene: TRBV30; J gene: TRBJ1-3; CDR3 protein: CAFNRGQGNTIYF
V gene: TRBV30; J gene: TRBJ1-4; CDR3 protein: CAWDRDRTFTVPEKLFF
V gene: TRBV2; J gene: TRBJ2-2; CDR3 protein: CASSESTSGSPGELFF
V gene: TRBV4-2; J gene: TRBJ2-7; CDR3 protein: CASSQDRAMPGEQYF
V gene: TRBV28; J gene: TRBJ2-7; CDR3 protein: CASSTDGGWVDEQYF
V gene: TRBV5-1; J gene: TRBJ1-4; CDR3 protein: CASSYQGETNEKLFF
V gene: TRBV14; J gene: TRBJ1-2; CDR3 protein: CASSPSRRAATF
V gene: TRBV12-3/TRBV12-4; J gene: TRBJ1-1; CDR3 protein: CASSPKYAEAFF
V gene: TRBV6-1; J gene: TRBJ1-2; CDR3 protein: CASSEARGTGYTF
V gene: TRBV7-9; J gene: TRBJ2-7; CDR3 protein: CASSSRGLHEQYF
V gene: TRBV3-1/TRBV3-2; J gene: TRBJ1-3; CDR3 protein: CASSQERTASSGNTIYF
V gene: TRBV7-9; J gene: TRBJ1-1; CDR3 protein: CASSYDSFEAFF
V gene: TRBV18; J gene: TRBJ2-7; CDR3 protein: CASSPLPGASLSSYEQYF
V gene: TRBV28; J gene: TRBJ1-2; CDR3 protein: CASSLASGYFYGYTF
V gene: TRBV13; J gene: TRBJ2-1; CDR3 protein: CASSFRTSGGDEQFF
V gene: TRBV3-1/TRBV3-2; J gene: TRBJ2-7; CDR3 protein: CASSQGHEQYF
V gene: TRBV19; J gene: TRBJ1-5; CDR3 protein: CASRQGASGNQPQHF
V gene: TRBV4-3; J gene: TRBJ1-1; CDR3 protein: CASSQGQNTEAFF
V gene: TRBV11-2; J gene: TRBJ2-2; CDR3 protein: CASRGTGGTGELFF
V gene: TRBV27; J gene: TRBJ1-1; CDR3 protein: CASSLSGQWGEAFF
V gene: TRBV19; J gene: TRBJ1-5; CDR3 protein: CASSIDWGARTQHF
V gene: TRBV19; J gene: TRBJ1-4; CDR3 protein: CASSIGHRGNNEKLFF
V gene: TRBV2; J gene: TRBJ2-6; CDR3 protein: CASSYRGSGANVLTF
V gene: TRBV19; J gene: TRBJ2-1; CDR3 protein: CASSHGTSAYNEQFF
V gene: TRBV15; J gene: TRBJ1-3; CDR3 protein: CATSRDWGNTIYF
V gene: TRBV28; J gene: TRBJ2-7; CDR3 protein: CASSLYGTTAQEQYF
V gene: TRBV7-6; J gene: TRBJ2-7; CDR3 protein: CASSPRQGTGYEQYF
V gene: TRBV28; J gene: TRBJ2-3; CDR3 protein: CASRGGQGAGDTQYF
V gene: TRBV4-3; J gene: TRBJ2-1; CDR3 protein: CASSQEEVHWTFSYNEQFF
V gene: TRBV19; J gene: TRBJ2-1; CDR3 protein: CASSIYGTSYNEQFF
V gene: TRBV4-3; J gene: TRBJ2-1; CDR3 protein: CASSQDWDTYNEQFF
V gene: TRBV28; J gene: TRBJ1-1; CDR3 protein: CASSRTRQAFF
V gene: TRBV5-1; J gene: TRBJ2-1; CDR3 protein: CASSSTGSYNEQFF
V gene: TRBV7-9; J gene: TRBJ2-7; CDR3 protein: CASSSGPGQGSYEQYF
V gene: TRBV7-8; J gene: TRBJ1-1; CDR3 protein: CASSLLGQGAWTEAFF
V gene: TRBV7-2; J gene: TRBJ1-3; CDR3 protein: CASSLVQAGGNTIYF
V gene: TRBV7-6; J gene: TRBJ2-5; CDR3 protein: CASSLPIGTVRTQYF
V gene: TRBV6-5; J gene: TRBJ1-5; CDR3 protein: CASSRSDQPQHF
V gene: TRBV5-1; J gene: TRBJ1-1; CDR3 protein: CASSPYGGTEAFF
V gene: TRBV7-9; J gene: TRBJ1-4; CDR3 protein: CASSLLQNEKLFF
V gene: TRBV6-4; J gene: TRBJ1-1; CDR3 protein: CASSQDMNTEAFF
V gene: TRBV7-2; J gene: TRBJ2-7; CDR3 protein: CASSLVGGRSSYEQYF
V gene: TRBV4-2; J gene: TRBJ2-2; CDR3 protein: CASSQPGQGNTGELFF